This is a list of T cell receptor beta chains from one sample in a study of somatic mutations in cytotoxic T cells in rheumatoid arthritis. TCRdb keeps only in-frame clones here, not all; method: immunoSEQ multiplex PCR. The profile shows under 20,000 clones, approximately 87% of them singletons. The sample consisted of CD8+ T cells sorted from blood. These receptors all come from a man in his forties in good health. CDR3s include the opening cysteine and the closing phenylalanine or tryptophan. The D gene is left open where the match is weak. Only some rows state a clone size, as once, few, many or a class for expanded clones.

TRBJ1-1,TRBV7-9,.,.,12,TGTGCCAGCAGCTCTCCGTACACTGAAGCTTTCTTT,CASSSPYTEAFF
TRBJ2-7,TRBV7-9,TRBD1,.,13,TGTGCCAGCAGCCGTACAGGGGTACACGAGCAGTACTTC,CASSRTGVHEQYF
TRBJ1-2,TRBV2,.,few,11,TGTGCCAGCCCGAAAAGAGAGGGCTACACCTTC,CASPKREGYTF
TRBJ1-6,TRBV27,TRBD1,.,15,TGTGCCAGCAGTCCGACACAGGGGGGTGTTTCACCCCTCCACTTT,CASSPTQGGVSPLHF
TRBJ2-5,TRBV18,.,.,16,TGTGCCAGCTCACCACTGGCCGAATCTGGAGAAGAGACCCAGTACTTC,CASSPLAESGEETQYF
TRBJ1-5,TRBV27,.,once,14,TGTGCCAGCAGTTTACACAGGCCTGGACAGCCCCAGCATTTT,CASSLHRPGQPQHF
TRBJ2-7,TRBV14,.,.,14,TGTGCCAGCAGCCAGCTGGGCAGGCCGCAGGAGCAGTACTTC,CASSQLGRPQEQYF
TRBJ2-4,TRBV2,.,once,14,TGTGCCAGCAGTGGTGTCGTAGCCAAAAACATTCAGTACTTC,CASSGVVAKNIQYF
TRBJ2-3,TRBV15,.,.,15,TGTGCCACCAGCAGAGAGAGATATTTTCCAGATACGCAGTATTTT,CATSRERYFPDTQYF
TRBJ1-3,TRBV28,.,.,16,TGTGCCAGCAGTTTAGTCCAGGCGCGCTCTGGAAACACCATATATTTT,CASSLVQARSGNTIYF
TRBJ2-7,TRBV11-2,.,.,12,TGTGCCAGCAGCATCAGGATATACGAGCAGTACTTC,CASSIRIYEQYF
TRBJ1-2,TRBV18,.,.,14,TGTGCCAGCTCGCCGGGACTGGGACTTTTGGGCTACACCTTC,CASSPGLGLLGYTF
TRBJ2-7,TRBV28,TRBD1,medium-sized,16,TGTGCCAGCAGTGTTTTCCGGGACAGCCTTTCCTACGAGCAGTACTTC,CASSVFRDSLSYEQYF
TRBJ2-7,TRBV27,.,.,13,TGTGCCAGTAACCCCACAACAGGAGGGGAGCAGTACTTC,CASNPTTGGEQYF
TRBJ2-3,TRBV4-3,.,few,13,TGCGCCAGCAGCCAAACACGCGACAGCCCTCAGTATTTT,CASSQTRDSPQYF
TRBJ2-1,TRBV7-2,.,few,12,TGTGCCAGCAGCTTAGGAACGAGGGAGCAGTTCTTC,CASSLGTREQFF
TRBJ2-1,TRBV18,TRBD1,.,16,TGTGCCAGCTCACCACCGTTCGACAGGGGTGACAATGAGCAGTTCTTC,CASSPPFDRGDNEQFF
TRBJ2-5,TRBV13,.,.,12,TGTGCCAGCAGAATAGGGGGGGAGACCCAGTACTTC,CASRIGGETQYF
TRBJ2-7,TRBV27,.,.,14,TGTGCCAGCAGGGGGCTAGCCTCCACCTACGAGCAGTACTTC,CASRGLASTYEQYF
TRBJ2-7,TRBV6-1,.,.,13,TGTGCCATCTCGGACAGATTTTCCTACGAGCAGTACTTC,CAISDRFSYEQYF
TRBJ2-1,TRBV10-1,TRBD2,.,18,TGCGCCAGCAGTGAGTTCCTGCGGGAGTCGAGCTCCTACAATGAGCAGTTCTTC,CASSEFLRESSSYNEQFF
TRBJ2-3,TRBV6-4,.,.,14,TGTGCCAGCAGCCCGGACGGAACCACAGATACGCAGTATTTT,CASSPDGTTDTQYF
TRBJ2-1,TRBV7-9,.,.,15,TGTGCCAGCAGCTTAGCCCTGCCGGGGGCGATTGAGCAGTTCTTC,CASSLALPGAIEQFF
TRBJ2-1,TRBV27,.,.,14,TGTGCCAGCAGTTTGGTGCCGGAATACAATGAGCAGTTCTTC,CASSLVPEYNEQFF
TRBJ2-7,TRBV28,TRBD1,few,14,TGTGCCAGCAGTCCGCCAGGGGACAGATACGAGCAGTACTTC,CASSPPGDRYEQYF
TRBJ2-1,TRBV7-8,TRBD2,.,15,TGTGCCAGCAGCTTGAGCGGGAGGCCGAACAATGAGCAGTTCTTC,CASSLSGRPNNEQFF
TRBJ2-1,TRBV7-3,.,.,13,TGTGCCAGCAGCTCCCCGCCCTACAATGAGCAGTTCTTC,CASSSPPYNEQFF
TRBJ2-5,TRBV18,.,.,12,TGTGCCAGCTCACCACCGGTGGAGACCCAGTACTTC,CASSPPVETQYF
TRBJ2-5,TRBV6-5,.,.,12,TGTGCCAGCAACCACCCCGCAAGGGCCCAGTACTTC,CASNHPARAQYF
TRBJ1-5,TRBV27,.,.,16,TGTGCCAGCAGTCCGTCGGGGGGGGCTTTTATTCAGCCCCAGCATTTT,CASSPSGGAFIQPQHF
TRBJ2-3,TRBV14,TRBD2,.,18,TGTGCCAGCAGCCAAACGACGTCTAGCGGTGCTAGCACAGATACGCAGTATTTT,CASSQTTSSGASTDTQYF
TRBJ2-7,TRBV14,TRBD2,.,16,TGTGCCAGCAGCCAAGGAGTGCGGGAGAACCCATACGAGCAGTACTTC,CASSQGVRENPYEQYF
TRBJ1-6,TRBV4-1,.,.,16,TGCGCCAGCAGCCAAGATCCTCGGTGTAACCATTCACCCCTCCACTTT,CASSQDPRCNHSPLHF
TRBJ2-7,TRBV7-6,TRBD1,once,15,TGTGCCAGCAGCTTAGCGGACAGGGATATGGACGAGCAGTACTTC,CASSLADRDMDEQYF
TRBJ2-6,TRBV7-9,.,.,18,TGTGCCAGCAGCTTGCCAGGGGGGGGTTTCTCTGGGGCCAACGTCCTGACTTTC,CASSLPGGGFSGANVLTF